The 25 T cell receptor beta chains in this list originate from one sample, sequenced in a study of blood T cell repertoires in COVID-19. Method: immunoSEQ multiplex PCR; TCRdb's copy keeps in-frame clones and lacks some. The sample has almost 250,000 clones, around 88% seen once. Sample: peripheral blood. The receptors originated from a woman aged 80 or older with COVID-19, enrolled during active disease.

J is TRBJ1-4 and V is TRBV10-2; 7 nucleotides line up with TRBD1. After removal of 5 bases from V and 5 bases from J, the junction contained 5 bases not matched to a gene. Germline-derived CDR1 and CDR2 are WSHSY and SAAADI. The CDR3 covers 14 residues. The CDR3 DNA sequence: TGCGCCAGCAGTCGGGACAGCCGCAATGAAAAACTGTTTTTT. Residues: CASSRDSRNEKLFF.

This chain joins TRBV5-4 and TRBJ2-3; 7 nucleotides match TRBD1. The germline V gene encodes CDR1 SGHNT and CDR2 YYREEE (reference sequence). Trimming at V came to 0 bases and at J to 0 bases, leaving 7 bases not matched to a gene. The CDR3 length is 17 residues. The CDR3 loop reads CASSLDPGTVSTDTQYF. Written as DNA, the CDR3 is TGTGCCAGCAGCTTGGATCCTGGGACAGTAAGCACAGATACGCAGTATTTT.

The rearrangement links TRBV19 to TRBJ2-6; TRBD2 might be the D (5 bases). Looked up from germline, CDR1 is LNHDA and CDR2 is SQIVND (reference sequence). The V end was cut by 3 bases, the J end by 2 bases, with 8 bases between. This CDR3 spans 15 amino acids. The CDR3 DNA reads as TGTGCCAGTAGTATCTCCGGGACTGGGGCCAACGTCCTGACTTTC. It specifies CASSISGTGANVLTF. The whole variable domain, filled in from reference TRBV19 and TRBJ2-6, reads DGGITQSPKYLFRKEGQNVTLSCEQNLNHDAMYWYRQDPGQGLRLIYYSQIVNDFQKGDIAEGYSVSREKKESFPLTVTSAQKNPTAFYLCASSISGTGANVLTFGAGSRLTVL.

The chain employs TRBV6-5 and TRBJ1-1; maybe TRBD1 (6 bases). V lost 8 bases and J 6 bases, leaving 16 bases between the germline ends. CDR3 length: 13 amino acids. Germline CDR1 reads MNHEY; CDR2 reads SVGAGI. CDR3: CASHWGTGSEAFF. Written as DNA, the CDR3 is TGTGCCAGCCACTGGGGTACAGGGTCTGAAGCTTTCTTT.

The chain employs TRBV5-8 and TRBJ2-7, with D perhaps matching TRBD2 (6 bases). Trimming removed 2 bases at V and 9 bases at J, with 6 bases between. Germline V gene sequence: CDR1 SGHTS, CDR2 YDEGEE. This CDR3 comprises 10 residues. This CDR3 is CASSFGGQYV. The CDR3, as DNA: TGTGCCAGCAGCTTCGGGGGGCAGTACGTC.

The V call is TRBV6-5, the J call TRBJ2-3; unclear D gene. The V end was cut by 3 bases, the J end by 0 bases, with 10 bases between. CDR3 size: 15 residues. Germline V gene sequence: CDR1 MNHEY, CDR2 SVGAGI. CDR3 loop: CASSYQSASTDTQYF. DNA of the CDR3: TGTGCCAGCAGTTATCAGTCCGCTAGCACAGATACGCAGTATTTT.

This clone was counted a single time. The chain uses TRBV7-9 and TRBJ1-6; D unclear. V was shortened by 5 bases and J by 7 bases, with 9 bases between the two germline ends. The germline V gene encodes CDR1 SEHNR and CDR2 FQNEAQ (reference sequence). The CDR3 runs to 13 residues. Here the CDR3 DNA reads TGTGCCAGCAGCCAGATACCGAATTCACCCCTCCACTTT. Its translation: CASSQIPNSPLHF.

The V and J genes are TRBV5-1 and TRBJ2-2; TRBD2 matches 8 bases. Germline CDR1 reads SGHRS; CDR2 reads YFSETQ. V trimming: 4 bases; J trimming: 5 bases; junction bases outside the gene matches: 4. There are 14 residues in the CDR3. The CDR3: CASSPAGDTGELFF. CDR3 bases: TGCGCCAGCAGCCCAGCGGGGGATACCGGGGAGCTGTTTTTT.

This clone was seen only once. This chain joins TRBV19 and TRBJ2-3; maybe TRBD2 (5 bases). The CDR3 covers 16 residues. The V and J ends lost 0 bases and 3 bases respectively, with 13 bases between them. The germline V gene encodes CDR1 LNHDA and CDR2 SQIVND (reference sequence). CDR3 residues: CASSIDYGLITDTQYF. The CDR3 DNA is TGTGCCAGTAGTATAGATTATGGACTGATTACAGATACGCAGTATTTT.

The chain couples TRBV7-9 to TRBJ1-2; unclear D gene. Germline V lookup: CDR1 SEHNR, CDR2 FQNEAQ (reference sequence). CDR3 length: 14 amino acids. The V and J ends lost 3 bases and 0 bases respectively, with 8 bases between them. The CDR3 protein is CASSLPGTNYGYTF. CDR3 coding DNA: TGTGCCAGCAGCTTGCCAGGAACTAACTATGGCTACACCTTC.

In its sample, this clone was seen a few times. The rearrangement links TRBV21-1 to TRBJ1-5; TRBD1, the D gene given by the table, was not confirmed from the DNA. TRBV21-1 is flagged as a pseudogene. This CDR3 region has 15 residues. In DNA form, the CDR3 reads TGTGCCAGCAGCGACCGACAGGGGGGGACTCAGCCCCAGCATTTT. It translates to CASSDRQGGTQPQHF.

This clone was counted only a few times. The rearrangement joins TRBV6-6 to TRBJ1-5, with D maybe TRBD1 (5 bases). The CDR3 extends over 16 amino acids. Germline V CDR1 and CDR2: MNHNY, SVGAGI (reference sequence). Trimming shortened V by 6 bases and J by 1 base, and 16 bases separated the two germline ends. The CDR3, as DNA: TGTGCCAGCAGCCGGTTAACAGGCCTGAGCAATCAGCCCCAGCATTTT. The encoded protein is CASSRLTGLSNQPQHF.

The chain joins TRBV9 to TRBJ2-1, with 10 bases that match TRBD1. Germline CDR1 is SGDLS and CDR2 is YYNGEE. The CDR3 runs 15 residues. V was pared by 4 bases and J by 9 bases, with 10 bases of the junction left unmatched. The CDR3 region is CASSTTGTGESEQFF. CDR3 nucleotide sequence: TGTGCCAGCAGCACCACCGGGACAGGGGAGAGTGAGCAGTTCTTC.

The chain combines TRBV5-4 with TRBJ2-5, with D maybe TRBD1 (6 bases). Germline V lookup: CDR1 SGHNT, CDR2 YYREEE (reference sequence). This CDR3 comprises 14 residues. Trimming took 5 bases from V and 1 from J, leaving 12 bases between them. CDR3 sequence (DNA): TGTGCCAGCAGATTCGGACAGCTCCAAGAGACCCAGTACTTC. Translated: CASRFGQLQETQYF.

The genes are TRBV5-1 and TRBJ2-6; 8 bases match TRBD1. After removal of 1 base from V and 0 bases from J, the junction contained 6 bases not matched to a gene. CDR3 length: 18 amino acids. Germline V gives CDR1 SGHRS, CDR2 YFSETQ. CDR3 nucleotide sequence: TGCGCCAGCAGCTTGTGGGGACAGGCCTACTCTGGGGCCAACGTCCTGACTTTC. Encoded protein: CASSLWGQAYSGANVLTF.

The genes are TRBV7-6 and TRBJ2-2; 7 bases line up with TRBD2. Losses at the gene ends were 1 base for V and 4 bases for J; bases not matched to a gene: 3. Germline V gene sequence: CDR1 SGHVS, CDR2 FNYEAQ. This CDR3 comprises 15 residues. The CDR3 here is CASSLEGRGTGELFF. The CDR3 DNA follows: TGTGCCAGCAGCTTAGAAGGGAGGGGCACCGGGGAGCTGTTTTTT.

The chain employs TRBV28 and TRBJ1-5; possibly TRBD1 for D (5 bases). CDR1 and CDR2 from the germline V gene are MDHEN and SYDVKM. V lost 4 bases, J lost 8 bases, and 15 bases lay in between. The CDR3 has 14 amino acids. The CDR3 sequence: CASSSPGRVEPQHF. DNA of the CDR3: TGTGCCAGCAGTTCCCCGGGCAGGGTTGAGCCCCAGCATTTT.

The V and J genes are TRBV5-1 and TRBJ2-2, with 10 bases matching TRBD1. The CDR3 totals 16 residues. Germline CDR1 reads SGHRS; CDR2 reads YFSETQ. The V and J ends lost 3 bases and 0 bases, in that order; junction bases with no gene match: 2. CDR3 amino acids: CASSSGQGANTGELFF. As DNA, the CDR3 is TGCGCCAGCAGCTCCGGACAGGGGGCGAACACCGGGGAGCTGTTTTTT.

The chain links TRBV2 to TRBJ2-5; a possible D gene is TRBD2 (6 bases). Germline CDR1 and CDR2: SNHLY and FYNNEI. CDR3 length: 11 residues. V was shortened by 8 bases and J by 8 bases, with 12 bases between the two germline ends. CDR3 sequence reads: CASGTDITQYF. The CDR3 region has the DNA TGTGCCAGCGGGACTGACATAACCCAGTACTTC.

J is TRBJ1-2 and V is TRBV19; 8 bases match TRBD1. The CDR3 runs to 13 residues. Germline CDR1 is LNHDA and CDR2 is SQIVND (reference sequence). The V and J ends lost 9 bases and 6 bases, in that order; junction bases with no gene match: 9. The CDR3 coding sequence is TGTGCCAGCGAGAGGACAGGGATTGATGGCTACACCTTC. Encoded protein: CASERTGIDGYTF.

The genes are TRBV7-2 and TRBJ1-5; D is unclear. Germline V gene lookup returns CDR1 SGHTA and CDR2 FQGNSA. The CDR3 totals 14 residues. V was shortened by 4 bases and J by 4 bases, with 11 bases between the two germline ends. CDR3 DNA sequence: TGTGCCAGCAGCTGGGGAGGGCGTAATCAGCCCCAGCATTTT. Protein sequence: CASSWGGRNQPQHF.

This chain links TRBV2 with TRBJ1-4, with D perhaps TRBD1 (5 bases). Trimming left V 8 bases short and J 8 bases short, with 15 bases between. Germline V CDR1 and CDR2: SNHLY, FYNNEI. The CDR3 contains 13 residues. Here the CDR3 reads CASLRVGGEKLFF. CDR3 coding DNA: TGTGCCAGCCTTCGGGTCGGGGGAGAAAAACTGTTTTTT.

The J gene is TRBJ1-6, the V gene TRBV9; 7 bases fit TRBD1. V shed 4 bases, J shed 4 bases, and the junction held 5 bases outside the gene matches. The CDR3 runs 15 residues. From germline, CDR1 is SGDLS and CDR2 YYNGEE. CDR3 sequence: CASSLTGDYNSPLHF. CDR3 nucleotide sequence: TGTGCCAGCAGCTTAACAGGGGATTATAATTCACCCCTCCACTTT.

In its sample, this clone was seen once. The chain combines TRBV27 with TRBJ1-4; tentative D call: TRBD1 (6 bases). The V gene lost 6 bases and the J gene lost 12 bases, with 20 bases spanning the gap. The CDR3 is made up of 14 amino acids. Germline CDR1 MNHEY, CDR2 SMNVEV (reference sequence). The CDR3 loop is CASRDAGGREELFF. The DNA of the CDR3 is TGTGCCAGCAGGGATGCGGGGGGGCGCGAGGAACTGTTTTTT.

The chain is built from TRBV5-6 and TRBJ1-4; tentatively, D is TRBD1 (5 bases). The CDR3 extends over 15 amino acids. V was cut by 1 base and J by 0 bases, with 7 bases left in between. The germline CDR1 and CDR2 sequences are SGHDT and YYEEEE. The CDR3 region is CASSLRGPTNEKLFF. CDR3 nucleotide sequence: TGTGCCAGCAGCTTGAGGGGTCCAACTAATGAAAAACTGTTTTTT.